The 16 T cell receptor beta chains reported below all come from one sample, sequenced in a study of cytotoxic CD8 clonotypes in ibrutinib-treated CLL. TCRdb's copy holds only in-frame clones and misses some; the assay was immunoSEQ multiplex PCR. The sample contains about 40,000 clones, 65% to 70% of which appear only once. The sequences come from PBMCs, collected at disease progression, from a patient treated with ibrutinib. These receptors all stem from a human donor with chronic lymphocytic leukemia.

The sample holds one count of this clone. CDR3: CAWSGGGQPQHF. Written as DNA, the CDR3 is TGTGCCTGGAGTGGGGGGGGGCAGCCCCAGCATTTT. This chain uses TRBV30 with TRBJ1-5; possibly TRBD1 for D (5 bases). V was pared by 1 base and J by 7 bases, with 8 bases between. The CDR3 has 12 amino acids. Germline CDR1 and CDR2: GTSNPN and SVGIG (reference sequence).

This clone occurred a few times. V gene TRBV7-2 combines with J gene TRBJ2-7, with D possibly TRBD2 on 6 matching bases. V dropped 4 bases and J dropped 5 bases, with 12 bases sitting between them. This CDR3 region has 13 residues. Per germline, CDR1 SGHTA and CDR2 FQGNSA. This CDR3 reads CASSSRLDHEQYF. The CDR3 nucleotides are TGTGCCAGCAGCTCGAGACTAGACCACGAGCAGTACTTC.

The chain is built from TRBV6-6 and TRBJ2-1; 10 bases match TRBD2. Germline V gene data show CDR1 as MNHNY and CDR2 as SVGAGI (reference sequence). Unmatched junction bases numbered 8, after V lost 6 bases and J lost 6 bases. The CDR3 is made up of 15 amino acids. The CDR3 sequence is CASRGAGGNPNEQFF. The CDR3 DNA reads as TGTGCCAGCAGAGGAGCGGGAGGGAACCCCAATGAGCAGTTCTTC.

A few counts support this clone. The chain combines TRBV2 with TRBJ2-1; no clear D. The CDR3 sequence is 13 residues long. V was trimmed by 7 bases and J by 8 bases, leaving 15 bases between them. The germline V gene encodes CDR1 SNHLY and CDR2 FYNNEI. In DNA form, the CDR3 reads TGTGCCAGCAATAGGATGGAATACGATGAGCAGTTCTTC. It codes for CASNRMEYDEQFF.

The chain is built from TRBV4-2 and TRBJ2-1; 8 bases map to TRBD2. The germline gives CDR1 LGHNA, CDR2 YNFKEQ. The CDR3 runs to 19 residues. The V and J ends lost 0 bases and 0 bases, in that order; junction bases with no gene match: 10. This chain's CDR3 is CASSQDLQLAAISYNEQFF. DNA for the CDR3: TGTGCCAGCAGCCAAGATTTACAACTAGCGGCTATCTCCTACAATGAGCAGTTCTTC.

V gene TRBV7-2 combines with J gene TRBJ1-2; D possibly corresponds to TRBD1 (6 bases). Trimming stripped 1 base from V and 3 bases from J, with 9 bases between. Germline V CDR1 and CDR2: SGHTA, FQGNSA. The CDR3 has 14 residues. CDR3 in DNA: TGTGCCAGCAGCTTAGAGGGGACATACTATGGCTACACCTTC. Translation gives CASSLEGTYYGYTF. Supplemented by reference TRBV7-2 and TRBJ1-2, the full variable domain reads GAGVSQSPSNKVTEKGKDVELRCDPISGHTALYWYRQSLGQGLEFLIYFQGNSAPDKSGLPSDRFSAERTGGSVSTLTIQRTQQEDSAVYLCASSLEGTYYGYTFGSGTRLTVV.

This chain links TRBV20-1 with TRBJ2-5, with D unresolved. V was shortened by 1 base and J by 5 bases, with 2 bases between the two germline ends. Germline loops: CDR1 DFQATT, CDR2 SNEGSKA (reference sequence). This CDR3 has 10 amino acids. The CDR3 DNA reads TGCAGTGCTAGAGCGGAGACCCAGTACTTC. Its protein is CSARAETQYF.

This chain joins TRBV5-1 and TRBJ2-3, with 9 bases lining up with TRBD2. The germline CDR1 and CDR2 sequences are SGHRS and YFSETQ. Germline trimming cut 0 bases from V and 2 bases from J; bases unmatched to any gene: 1. This CDR3 contains 15 residues. CDR3 in amino acids: CASSLGLADTDTQYF. CDR3 DNA sequence: TGCGCCAGCAGCTTGGGACTAGCGGACACAGATACGCAGTATTTT.

This clone was found a few times. The gene calls are TRBV7-9 and TRBJ1-2; possibly TRBD1 for D (5 bases). Per germline, CDR1 SEHNR and CDR2 FQNEAQ (reference sequence). This CDR3 contains 15 residues. The V end lost 5 bases, the J end lost 1 base, and 14 bases lay between the germline ends. For the CDR3, the DNA is TGTGCCAGCAGCCCGCTTGGGGGACTTAACTATGGCTACACCTTC. Translating gives CASSPLGGLNYGYTF.

The chain couples TRBV18 to TRBJ2-1; a possible D gene is TRBD2 (5 bases). CDR1 is KGHSH and CDR2 is LQKENI in the germline V gene. CDR3 length: 17 residues. The V end lost 0 bases, the J end lost 0 bases, and 12 bases lay between the germline ends. The CDR3 DNA reads TGTGCCAGCTCACCACCGGAGGCACAGAGCTCCTACAATGAGCAGTTCTTC. It codes for CASSPPEAQSSYNEQFF.

This clone appeared once. The chain couples TRBV4-3 to TRBJ2-5, with D perhaps being TRBD1 or TRBD2 (5 bases each). Trimming removed 4 bases from V and 5 bases from J, with 20 bases in between. Germline values: CDR1 LGHNA, CDR2 YSLEER. This CDR3 comprises 16 residues. CDR3 region: CASSRHRDDRGETQYF. CDR3 DNA: TGCGCCAGCAGCCGGCACCGGGACGACCGAGGTGAGACCCAGTACTTC.

In this sample, this clone turned up a few times. V gene TRBV7-9 combines with J gene TRBJ1-1; possibly TRBD1 for D (6 bases). V was clipped by 7 bases and J by 4 bases, with 13 bases between them. Germline V gene data show CDR1 as SEHNR and CDR2 as FQNEAQ (reference sequence). The CDR3 runs 13 residues. CDR3 DNA: TGTGCCAGCACGATTACAGGGAGCACTGAAGCTTTCTTT. Translated, it gives CASTITGSTEAFF.

The V and J genes are TRBV19 and TRBJ2-1, with TRBD2 matching over 7 bases. V dropped 3 bases and J dropped 0; count of bases not matched to a gene: 5. The CDR3 is 16 amino acids. Germline V lookup: CDR1 LNHDA, CDR2 SQIVND (reference sequence). In DNA form, the CDR3 reads TGTGCCAGTAGTATTTGGCGGGGGAGCTCCTACAATGAGCAGTTCTTC. This gives the protein CASSIWRGSSYNEQFF.

The chain recombines TRBV10-1 with TRBJ2-7; D is ambiguous. CDR3 length equals 12 residues. The germline V gene encodes CDR1 WNHNN and CDR2 SYGVQD (reference sequence). V was shortened by 9 bases and J by 6 bases, with 15 bases between the two germline ends. The CDR3 region has the DNA TGCGCCAGTGGCTCCAAGTCACGCGAGCAGTACTTC. Protein sequence: CASGSKSREQYF.

This clone was seen a few times. The chain has TRBV14 and TRBJ1-2, with D maybe TRBD1 (5 bases). Trimming took 4 bases from V and 2 from J, leaving 5 bases between them. There are 12 residues in the CDR3. Germline-derived CDR1 and CDR2 are SGHDN and FVKESK. CDR3 protein: CASSRDNYGYTF. CDR3 coding DNA: TGTGCCAGCAGCCGGGACAACTATGGCTACACCTTC.

CDR3 region: CASSLSSGGTGNTIYF. The CDR3 DNA is TGTGCCAGCAGCTTAAGTTCAGGGGGCACTGGAAACACCATATATTTT. J is TRBJ1-3 and V is TRBV7-2; 8 bases are shared with TRBD1. Unmatched junction bases numbered 5, after V lost 2 bases and J lost 2 bases. The CDR3 runs 16 residues. Looked up from germline, CDR1 is SGHTA and CDR2 is FQGNSA.